These 25 T cell receptor beta chains came from one sample sequenced in a study of control samples from healthy donors and cancer patients. Assay: immunoSEQ multiplex PCR; the TCRdb copy retains only in-frame clones and omits some. The repertoire holds about 220,000 clones, with 90% to 95% as singletons. The sequencing sample was made of blood. These receptors were obtained from a man aged 50 to 60 in good health.

The V gene is TRBV6-1, the J gene TRBJ1-1; D remains unclear. This CDR3 is built from 14 residues. Germline CDR1 is MNHNS and CDR2 is SASEGT. Between the trimmed V and J ends, which lost 2 bases and 3 bases, there was a span of 10 bases. The CDR3 loop is CASSELLEYTEAFF. The CDR3 nucleotides are TGTGCCAGCAGTGAATTATTGGAGTACACTGAAGCTTTCTTT.

V is TRBV5-4 and J is TRBJ2-1; D unresolved. Germline assignment: CDR1 SGHNT and CDR2 YYREEE (reference sequence). V lost 4 bases and J 7 bases, leaving 9 bases between the germline ends. This CDR3 is built from 12 residues. The CDR3 nucleotides are TGTGCCAGCAGCGGAGAGTGGAATGAGCAGTTCTTC. Translation: CASSGEWNEQFF. Together with reference TRBV5-4 and TRBJ2-1, the CDR3 gives the full variable domain: ETGVTQSPTHLIKTRGQQVTLRCSSQSGHNTVSWYQQALGQGPQFIFQYYREEENGRGNFPPRFSGLQFPNYSSELNVNALELDDSALYLCASSGEWNEQFFGPGTRLTVL.

The CDR3 DNA follows: TGTGCCTGGAGCACAGACAGGGCTGGATTTATACGTTCACCCCTCCACTTT. Translating gives CAWSTDRAGFIRSPLHF. The rearrangement links TRBV30 to TRBJ1-6; TRBD1 agrees at 7 bases. The CDR3 covers 17 residues. CDR1 and CDR2 (germline): GTSNPN, SVGIG (reference sequence). The trim removed 3 bases at V and 9 bases at J, leaving 17 bases unmatched.

The CDR3 DNA is TGTGCCAGCAGTTACGAATCGAGGGGTAGCTATGGCTACACCTTC. Encoded protein: CASSYESRGSYGYTF. The chain employs TRBV6-5 and TRBJ1-2, with D possibly TRBD1 on 5 matching bases. This CDR3 has 15 residues. The germline V and J ends were trimmed by 2 bases and 4 bases, with 14 bases remaining between them. CDR1 MNHEY and CDR2 SVGAGI come from the germline V gene.

CDR3 bases: TGTGCCAGCAGCGCCCTAGGGGGGGTGGAGACCCAGTACTTC. Encoded protein: CASSALGGVETQYF. The chain combines TRBV9 with TRBJ2-5; possibly TRBD2 for D (7 bases). This CDR3 is built from 14 residues. Germline V lookup: CDR1 SGDLS, CDR2 YYNGEE. V was pared by 3 bases and J by 5 bases, with 14 bases between.

As DNA, the CDR3 is TGTGCCAGCAGCGTAGGGGGGACCGGGGAGCTGTTTTTT. It yields the protein CASSVGGTGELFF. The chain carries TRBV9 and TRBJ2-2, with D tentatively TRBD1 or TRBD2 (5 bases each). V lost 0 bases and J lost 5, with 5 bases in between. CDR1 SGDLS and CDR2 YYNGEE come from the germline V gene. This CDR3 comprises 13 residues.

In this sample, this clone turned up a few times. The J gene is TRBJ2-2, the V gene TRBV6-2 or TRBV6-3, with D uncertain. Looked up from germline, CDR1 is MNHEY and CDR2 is SVGEGT. This CDR3 region has 12 residues. Trimming removed 4 bases at V and 3 bases at J, with 3 bases between. The CDR3 DNA follows: TGTGCCAGCAGTTCAGACACCGGGGAGCTGTTTTTT. Its protein product is CASSSDTGELFF.

The chain employs TRBV7-9 and TRBJ2-1; possible D gene TRBD1, 6 bases. Trimming took off 9 bases at V and 4 bases at J, with 13 bases between the two ends. Germline V CDR1 and CDR2: SEHNR, FQNEAQ (reference sequence). This CDR3 has 13 residues. Written as DNA, the CDR3 is TGTGCCAGTTCTCGGGACACATACAATGAGCAGTTCTTC. As protein: CASSRDTYNEQFF. The full variable domain, rest sourced from reference TRBV7-9 and TRBJ2-1, is DTGVSQNPRHKITKRGQNVTFRCDPISEHNRLYWYRQTLGQGPEFLTYFQNEAQLEKSRLLSDRFSAERPKGSFSTLEIQRTEQGDSAMYLCASSRDTYNEQFFGPGTRLTVL.

This chain links TRBV18 with TRBJ1-1; 8 bases map to TRBD1. The CDR3 length is 14 residues. V was pared by 6 bases and J by 4 bases, with 7 bases of the junction left unmatched. Germline V gene data show CDR1 as KGHSH and CDR2 as LQKENI. As DNA, the CDR3 is TGTGCCAGCTCCCAGGGGGCGGGGGGCACTGAAGCTTTCTTT. Translating it yields CASSQGAGGTEAFF.

The J gene is TRBJ1-5, the V gene TRBV3-1 (or the pseudogene TRBV3-2); the match to TRBD1 covers 8 bases. The CDR3 runs to 16 residues. Trimming took 1 base from V and 0 from J; bases not matched to a gene: 2. Germline V CDR1 and CDR2: LGHDT, YNNKEL (reference sequence). The CDR3 sequence is CASSQGGTGSNQPQHF. CDR3 DNA: TGTGCCAGCAGCCAAGGCGGGACAGGTAGCAATCAGCCCCAGCATTTT.

The chain combines TRBV7-2 with TRBJ2-3; D may be TRBD1 (6 bases). This CDR3 has 15 amino acids. Trimming removed 5 bases from V and 8 bases from J, with 20 bases in between. CDR1 SGHTA and CDR2 FQGNSA come from the germline V gene. CDR3 in amino acids: CASSPGAPFRGTQYF. CDR3 coding DNA: TGTGCCAGCAGCCCCGGGGCGCCATTCAGGGGTACGCAGTATTTT.

This chain links TRBV10-3 with TRBJ2-7; possible D gene TRBD1, 5 bases. This CDR3 has 12 residues. The V gene's germline CDR1 is ENHRY and CDR2 SYGVKD. The V gene lost 8 bases and the J gene lost 0 bases, with 8 bases spanning the gap. The CDR3 sequence: CAIGDSSYEQYF. The CDR3 DNA reads TGTGCCATCGGCGACAGCTCCTACGAGCAGTACTTC.

The sample holds one count of this clone. The V call is TRBV5-1, the J call TRBJ1-3; D remains unclear. The CDR3 runs 16 residues. Looked up from germline, CDR1 is SGHRS and CDR2 is YFSETQ. V shed 0 bases and J shed 4 bases, with 14 bases lying between them. CDR3 in DNA: TGCGCCAGCAGCTTGGGTTCGACAAATCGGGGAAACACCATATATTTT. This gives the protein CASSLGSTNRGNTIYF.

The rearrangement joins TRBV7-2 to TRBJ1-1; the D gene is possibly TRBD1 (5 bases). The CDR3 consists of 13 residues. The V gene lost 1 base and the J gene lost 4 bases, with 7 bases spanning the gap. Germline-derived CDR1 and CDR2 are SGHTA and FQGNSA. The DNA of the CDR3 is TGTGCCAGCAGCTTAGACAGGTCCACTGAAGCTTTCTTT. It codes for CASSLDRSTEAFF.

This clone was seen only once. This chain links TRBV4-1 with TRBJ1-2; TRBD1 is a possible D gene (5 bases). Trimming left V 4 bases short and J 2 bases short, with 11 bases between. CDR1 and CDR2 from the germline V gene are MGHRA and YSYEKL. The CDR3 sequence is 14 residues long. The CDR3 is CASSRIQANYGYTF. CDR3 DNA sequence: TGCGCCAGCAGCCGCATACAGGCGAACTATGGCTACACCTTC.

CDR3: CASSSTTGNSPLHF. In DNA, the CDR3 is TGTGCCAGCAGCTCGACGACCGGTAATTCACCCCTCCACTTT. The chain recombines TRBV7-9 with TRBJ1-6; D unresolved. Per the germline V gene, CDR1 is SEHNR and CDR2 is FQNEAQ (reference sequence). The CDR3 consists of 14 residues. V was clipped by 4 bases and J by 6 bases, with 10 bases between them.

This clone was recorded once. The rearrangement uses TRBV19 and TRBJ2-1; D may be TRBD1 (6 bases). Per the germline V gene, CDR1 is LNHDA and CDR2 is SQIVND (reference sequence). V lost 7 bases and J lost 6, with 16 bases in between. The CDR3 length is 14 residues. As DNA, the CDR3 is TGTGCCAGTAAAATTAGACAGGACGGCAATGAGCAGTTCTTC. This gives the protein CASKIRQDGNEQFF.

The chain combines TRBV18 with TRBJ2-1, with TRBD2 matching over 15 bases. This CDR3 region has 17 residues. V was pared by 5 bases and J by 10 bases, with 12 bases of the junction left unmatched. Germline V gives CDR1 KGHSH, CDR2 LQKENI. CDR3 sequence (DNA): TGTGCCAGCTCAGCAAACCAAGGGACTAGCGGGGGGTCCGAGCAGTTCTTC. Translation: CASSANQGTSGGSEQFF.

In its sample, this clone was seen once. The chain is built from TRBV30 and TRBJ1-1; no reliable D call. The CDR3 loop spans 15 amino acids. Germline CDR1 and CDR2: GTSNPN and SVGIG (reference sequence). The V gene lost 4 bases and the J gene lost 4 bases, with 19 bases spanning the gap. The CDR3 DNA is TGTGCCTGGATGTCGTATGCGGGGTGGGGCACTGAAGCTTTCTTT. Amino acid sequence: CAWMSYAGWGTEAFF.

This chain joins TRBV4-1 and TRBJ1-2; TRBD1 aligns across 8 bases. Germline V gives CDR1 MGHRA, CDR2 YSYEKL. V gave up 3 bases and J gave up 7 bases; unmatched junction bases: 10. The CDR3 has 15 amino acids. The CDR3 DNA is TGCGCCAGCAGCCAGGGACAGGAGTTAGCATTTGGCTACACCTTC. Translation: CASSQGQELAFGYTF.

The chain joins TRBV3-1 (or the pseudogene TRBV3-2) to TRBJ1-4, with D possibly matching TRBD1 (6 bases). Germline lookup yields CDR1 LGHDT and CDR2 YNNKEL (reference sequence). Trimming shortened V by 4 bases and J by 2 bases, and 11 bases separated the two germline ends. The CDR3 runs to 15 residues. The CDR3 coding sequence is TGTGCCAGCAGCCTTTCGGACAGCACTAATGAAAAACTGTTTTTT. Its translation: CASSLSDSTNEKLFF.

The chain joins TRBV29-1 to TRBJ1-1; 7 positions match TRBD1. CDR3 size: 14 residues. With V trimmed by 4 bases and J by 0 bases, 5 bases remained unmatched. Germline loops: CDR1 SQVTM, CDR2 ANQGSEA. The CDR3 region has the DNA TGCAGCGTTGTGGGACAGCTCATGAACACTGAAGCTTTCTTT. Its translation: CSVVGQLMNTEAFF.

This clone came up once. CDR3 region: CASSAGTGGHQPQHF. Here the CDR3 DNA reads TGTGCCAGCAGCGCCGGGACAGGGGGACATCAGCCCCAGCATTTT. The V gene is TRBV6-5, the J gene TRBJ1-5, with TRBD1 identical over 11 bases. The CDR3 has 15 residues. With V trimmed by 6 bases and J by 5 bases, 6 bases remained unmatched. Looked up from germline, CDR1 is MNHEY and CDR2 is SVGAGI.

The rearrangement uses TRBV4-2 and TRBJ1-1, with D possibly being TRBD1 (5 bases). The CDR3 loop spans 14 amino acids. V was pared by 4 bases and J by 4 bases, with 13 bases between. The germline gives CDR1 LGHNA, CDR2 YNFKEQ. Here the CDR3 DNA reads TGTGCCAGCAGCCTCCACGGAGGGGCCACTGAAGCTTTCTTT. Translating gives CASSLHGGATEAFF.

The chain links TRBV2 to TRBJ2-5; D might be TRBD1 (6 bases). V lost 1 base and J lost 2, with 8 bases in between. CDR1 is SNHLY and CDR2 is FYNNEI in the germline V gene. The CDR3 is 14 amino acids. The CDR3 is CASSEGTAQETQYF. CDR3 in DNA: TGTGCCAGCAGTGAAGGGACAGCACAAGAGACCCAGTACTTC.